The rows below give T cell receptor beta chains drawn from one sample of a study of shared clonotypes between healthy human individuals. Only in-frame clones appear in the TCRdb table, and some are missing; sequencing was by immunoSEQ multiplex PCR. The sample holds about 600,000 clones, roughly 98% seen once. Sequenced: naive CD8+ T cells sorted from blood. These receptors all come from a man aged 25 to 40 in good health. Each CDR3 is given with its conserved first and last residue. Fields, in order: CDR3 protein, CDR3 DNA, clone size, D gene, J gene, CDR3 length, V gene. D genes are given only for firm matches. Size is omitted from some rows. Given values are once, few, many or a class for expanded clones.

CDR3: CSVEGLAGEAHSYNEQFF
DNA: TGCAGCGTTGAAGGCCTCGCGGGCGAGGCCCACTCCTACAATGAGCAGTTCTTC
size: -
D: -
J: TRBJ2-1
length: 18
V: TRBV29-1

CDR3: CASSLEVLGYEQYF
DNA: TGTGCCAGCAGCTTAGAGGTTTTGGGGTACGAGCAGTACTTC
size: -
D: -
J: TRBJ2-7
length: 14
V: TRBV7-2

CDR3: CASSLGTGEETQYF
DNA: TGCGCCAGCAGCTTGGGGACAGGAGAGGAGACCCAGTACTTC
size: -
D: TRBD1
J: TRBJ2-5
length: 14
V: TRBV5-1

CDR3: CASSEEQGDTGELFF
DNA: TGTGCCAGCAGTGAAGAACAGGGCGACACCGGGGAGCTGTTTTTT
size: once
D: -
J: TRBJ2-2
length: 15
V: TRBV6-1

CDR3: CASSSRGLQETQYF
DNA: TGTGCCAGCAGCTCAAGGGGGCTCCAAGAGACCCAGTACTTC
size: once
D: TRBD1
J: TRBJ2-5
length: 14
V: TRBV7-9

CDR3: CASSPGLAGVLEQFF
DNA: TGTGCCAGCAGTCCTGGACTAGCGGGAGTTCTTGAGCAGTTCTTC
size: -
D: TRBD2
J: TRBJ2-1
length: 15
V: TRBV28

CDR3: CASSFFNLDEQFF
DNA: TGTGCCAGCAGCTTTTTTAATTTGGATGAGCAGTTCTTC
size: -
D: -
J: TRBJ2-1
length: 13
V: TRBV7-2

CDR3: CASSTGTKETQYF
DNA: TGTGCCAGCAGCACCGGGACTAAGGAGACCCAGTACTTC
size: -
D: TRBD2
J: TRBJ2-5
length: 13
V: TRBV7-9

CDR3: CASRRDGWTEAFF
DNA: TGTGCCAGCAGACGGGACGGGTGGACTGAAGCTTTCTTT
size: -
D: -
J: TRBJ1-1
length: 13
V: TRBV27

CDR3: CSVELAALGETQYF
DNA: TGCAGCGTAGAACTAGCGGCCCTTGGGGAGACCCAGTACTTC
size: -
D: TRBD2
J: TRBJ2-5
length: 14
V: TRBV29-1

CDR3: CASSPRRLNTEAFF
DNA: TGTGCCAGCAGTCCGCGGCGATTGAACACTGAAGCTTTCTTT
size: -
D: -
J: TRBJ1-1
length: 14
V: TRBV5-8

CDR3: CAWSALGSDEQFF
DNA: TGTGCCTGGAGCGCTCTAGGGTCCGATGAGCAGTTCTTC
size: -
D: -
J: TRBJ2-1
length: 13
V: TRBV30

CDR3: CASSLGTAGTDTQYF
DNA: TGCGCCAGCAGCCTCGGGACTGCGGGAACAGATACGCAGTATTTT
size: -
D: -
J: TRBJ2-3
length: 15
V: TRBV5-1

CDR3: CASSRTASYEQYF
DNA: TGTGCCAGCAGCCGGACAGCTTCCTACGAGCAGTACTTC
size: -
D: -
J: TRBJ2-7
length: 13
V: TRBV27

CDR3: CASFDGEQYF
DNA: TGTGCCAGCTTTGATGGCGAGCAGTACTTC
size: -
D: -
J: TRBJ2-7
length: 10
V: TRBV6-6

CDR3: CASGPPRLAGFVSNQPQHF
DNA: TGTGCTAGTGGTCCTCCCCGATTAGCAGGGTTCGTAAGCAATCAGCCCCAGCATTTT
size: once
D: -
J: TRBJ1-5
length: 19
V: TRBV12-5

CDR3: CASGSPGTKRYNEQFF
DNA: TGTGCCAGCGGGTCCCCCGGGACTAAACGTTACAATGAGCAGTTCTTC
size: -
D: TRBD2
J: TRBJ2-1
length: 16
V: TRBV9

CDR3: CASSQEPGQGFEQYF
DNA: TGCGCCAGCAGCCAAGAACCGGGACAGGGGTTCGAGCAGTACTTC
size: -
D: TRBD1
J: TRBJ2-7
length: 15
V: TRBV4-1

CDR3: CAKDRVGYEQYF
DNA: TGTGCCAAAGACAGGGTCGGTTACGAGCAGTACTTC
size: -
D: TRBD1
J: TRBJ2-7
length: 12
V: TRBV2

CDR3: CSLEDEQYF
DNA: TGCAGTCTGGAGGACGAGCAGTACTTC
size: -
D: -
J: TRBJ2-7
length: 9
V: TRBV20-1

CDR3: CASSIRGAARDQPQHF
DNA: TGTGCCAGTAGTATCAGGGGGGCGGCCCGGGATCAGCCCCAGCATTTT
size: -
D: TRBD1
J: TRBJ1-5
length: 16
V: TRBV19

CDR3: CASSQVALKETQYF
DNA: TGCGCCAGCAGCCAAGTGGCGTTGAAAGAGACCCAGTACTTC
size: -
D: -
J: TRBJ2-5
length: 14
V: TRBV4-3

CDR3: CASSPKTPYEQYF
DNA: TGTGCCAGCAGTCCCAAAACACCCTACGAGCAGTACTTC
size: once
D: -
J: TRBJ2-7
length: 13
V: TRBV27

CDR3: CASSVIPTSWVDTQYF
DNA: TGTGCCAGCAGCGTAATCCCCACTAGCTGGGTAGATACGCAGTATTTT
size: -
D: -
J: TRBJ2-3
length: 16
V: TRBV11-2

CDR3: CASSLQPGPTSGSADTQYF
DNA: TGTGCCAGCAGCTTACAGCCTGGGCCGACTAGCGGGAGTGCAGATACGCAGTATTTT
size: -
D: TRBD2
J: TRBJ2-3
length: 19
V: TRBV7-2

CDR3: CASSLTRSQETQYF
DNA: TGTGCCAGCAGTTTAACCCGCAGCCAAGAGACCCAGTACTTC
size: -
D: -
J: TRBJ2-5
length: 14
V: TRBV27

CDR3: CSVERPGLETDTQYF
DNA: TGCAGCGTTGAACGCCCTGGACTAGAAACAGATACGCAGTATTTT
size: -
D: TRBD2
J: TRBJ2-3
length: 15
V: TRBV29-1

CDR3: CASSFSPGPQETQYF
DNA: TGTGCCAGCAGCTTTTCCCCTGGGCCCCAAGAGACCCAGTACTTC
size: -
D: -
J: TRBJ2-5
length: 15
V: TRBV7-8

CDR3: CASQSASNTGELFF
DNA: TGTGCCAGTCAGTCGGCCTCGAACACCGGGGAGCTGTTTTTT
size: -
D: -
J: TRBJ2-2
length: 14
V: TRBV6-5

CDR3: CASTRDRGWVNTGELFF
DNA: TGTGCCAGCACCCGGGACAGGGGGTGGGTTAACACCGGGGAGCTGTTTTTT
size: -
D: TRBD1
J: TRBJ2-2
length: 17
V: TRBV27

CDR3: CASSGPKTQYF
DNA: TGTGCCAGCAGTGGACCTAAGACCCAGTACTTC
size: -
D: -
J: TRBJ2-5
length: 11
V: TRBV25-1

CDR3: CASRASGNYNEQFF
DNA: TGTGCCAGCAGGGCTAGCGGTAACTACAATGAGCAGTTCTTC
size: -
D: TRBD2
J: TRBJ2-1
length: 14
V: TRBV5-4

CDR3: CATSRDDDYEQYF
DNA: TGTGCCACCAGCAGAGATGACGACTACGAGCAGTACTTC
size: -
D: -
J: TRBJ2-7
length: 13
V: TRBV15

CDR3: CASSKRDSVTHLAFF
DNA: TGTGCCAGCAGCAAAAGGGACAGTGTCACCCATTTGGCTTTCTTT
size: -
D: TRBD1
J: TRBJ1-1
length: 15
V: TRBV7-9

CDR3: CASREGGSTEQFF
DNA: TGTGCCAGCCGCGAAGGGGGGAGTACAGAGCAGTTCTTC
size: -
D: -
J: TRBJ2-1
length: 13
V: TRBV5-4

CDR3: CASSRNSNQPQHF
DNA: TGTGCCAGCAGTCGTAACAGCAATCAGCCCCAGCATTTT
size: -
D: -
J: TRBJ1-5
length: 13
V: TRBV6-5

CDR3: CASSFELAGLEETQYF
DNA: TGTGCCAGCAGCTTTGAACTAGCGGGACTGGAAGAGACCCAGTACTTC
size: -
D: TRBD2
J: TRBJ2-5
length: 16
V: TRBV11-3

CDR3: CASSRGGNQPQHF
DNA: TGTGCCAGCAGCAGGGGCGGCAATCAGCCCCAGCATTTT
size: -
D: -
J: TRBJ1-5
length: 13
V: TRBV11-2

CDR3: CASSLTGTGDYNEQFF
DNA: TGCGCCAGCAGCTTAACCGGGACAGGGGACTACAATGAGCAGTTCTTC
size: -
D: TRBD1
J: TRBJ2-1
length: 16
V: TRBV5-1

CDR3: CASSLDGGGVQGSYEQYF
DNA: TGTGCCAGCAGCTTAGATGGAGGAGGGGTACAGGGCTCCTACGAGCAGTACTTC
size: -
D: -
J: TRBJ2-7
length: 18
V: TRBV7-9

CDR3: CASSLGTDFNTEAFF
DNA: TGCGCCAGCAGCTTGGGGACAGACTTTAACACTGAAGCTTTCTTT
size: once
D: -
J: TRBJ1-1
length: 15
V: TRBV5-1